This TCR beta chain stems from a study of cytomegalovirus exposure and HLA in healthy donors. This CDR3 is built from 14 residues. Germline CDR1 SGHNT, CDR2 YYREEE (reference sequence). V dropped 3 bases and J dropped 10 bases, with 17 bases sitting between them. This table comes from immunoSEQ multiplex PCR, and its TCRdb copy is limited to in-frame clones, with some not included. The table has around 250,000 clones, about 90% seen once. This receptor was taken from a woman in her 30s in good health and CMV-seronegative. The V and J genes are TRBV5-4 and TRBJ2-1; tentative D call: TRBD2 (6 bases). Sequencing used PBMCs. The CDR3 is CASSSKGRTGEQFF. The CDR3 DNA reads TGTGCCAGCAGCTCCAAGGGGAGGACCGGGGAGCAGTTCTTC.